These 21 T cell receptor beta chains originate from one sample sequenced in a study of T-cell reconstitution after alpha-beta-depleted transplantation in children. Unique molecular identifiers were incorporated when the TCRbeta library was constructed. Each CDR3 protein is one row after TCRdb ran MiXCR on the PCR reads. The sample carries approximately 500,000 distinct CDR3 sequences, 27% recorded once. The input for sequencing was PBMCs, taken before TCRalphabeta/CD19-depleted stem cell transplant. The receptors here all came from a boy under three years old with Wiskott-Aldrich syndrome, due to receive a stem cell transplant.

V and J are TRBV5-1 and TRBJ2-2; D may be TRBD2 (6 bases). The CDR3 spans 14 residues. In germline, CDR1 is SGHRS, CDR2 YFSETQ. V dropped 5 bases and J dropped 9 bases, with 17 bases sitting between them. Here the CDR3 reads CASRMLPGARELFF. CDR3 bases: TGCGCCAGCAGAATGCTCCCGGGAGCTCGGGAGCTGTTTTTT.

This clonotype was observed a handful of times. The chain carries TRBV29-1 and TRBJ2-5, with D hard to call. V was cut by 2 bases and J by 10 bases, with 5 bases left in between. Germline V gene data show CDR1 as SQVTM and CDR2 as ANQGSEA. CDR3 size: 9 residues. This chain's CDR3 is CSVEPYQYF. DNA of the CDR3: TGCAGCGTTGAACCCTACCAGTACTTC.

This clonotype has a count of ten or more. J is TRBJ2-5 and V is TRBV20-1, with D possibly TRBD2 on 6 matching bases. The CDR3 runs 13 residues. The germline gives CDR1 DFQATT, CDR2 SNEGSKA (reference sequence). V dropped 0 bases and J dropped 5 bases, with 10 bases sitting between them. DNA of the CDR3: TGCAGTGCTAGAGACGTGGGGAGGGAGACCCAGTACTTC. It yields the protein CSARDVGRETQYF.

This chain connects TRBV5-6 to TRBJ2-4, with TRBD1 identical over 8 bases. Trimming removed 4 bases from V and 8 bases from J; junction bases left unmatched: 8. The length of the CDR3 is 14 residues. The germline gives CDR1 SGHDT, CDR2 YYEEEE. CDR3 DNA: TGTGCCAGCAGCATCGGACAGGGTCCGGACATTCAGTACTTC. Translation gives CASSIGQGPDIQYF.

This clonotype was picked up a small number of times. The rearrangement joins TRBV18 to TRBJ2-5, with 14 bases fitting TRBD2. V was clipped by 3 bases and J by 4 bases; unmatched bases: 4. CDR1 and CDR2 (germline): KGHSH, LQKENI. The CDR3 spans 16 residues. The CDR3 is CASSPGLAGEAETQYF. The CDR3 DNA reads TGTGCCAGCTCACCGGGACTAGCGGGAGAGGCAGAGACCCAGTACTTC.

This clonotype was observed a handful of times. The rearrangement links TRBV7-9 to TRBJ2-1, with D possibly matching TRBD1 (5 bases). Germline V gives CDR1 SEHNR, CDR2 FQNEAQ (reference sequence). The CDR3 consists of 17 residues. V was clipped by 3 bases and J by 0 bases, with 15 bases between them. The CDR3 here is CASSFGAGWDSYNEQFF. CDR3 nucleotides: TGTGCCAGCAGCTTTGGGGCAGGGTGGGACTCCTACAATGAGCAGTTCTTC.

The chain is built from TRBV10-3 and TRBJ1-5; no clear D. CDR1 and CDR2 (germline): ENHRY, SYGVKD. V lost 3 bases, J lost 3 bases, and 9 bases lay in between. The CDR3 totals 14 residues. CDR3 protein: CAISDGRDNQPQHF. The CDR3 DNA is TGTGCCATCAGTGACGGGAGGGACAATCAGCCCCAGCATTTT.

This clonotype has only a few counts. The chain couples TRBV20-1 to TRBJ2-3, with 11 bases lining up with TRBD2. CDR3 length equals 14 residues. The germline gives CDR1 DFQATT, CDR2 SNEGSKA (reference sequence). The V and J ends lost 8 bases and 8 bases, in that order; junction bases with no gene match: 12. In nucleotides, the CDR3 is TGCAGTTCCGGGACTAGCGGCCTGCGGGGTACGCAGTATTTT. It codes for CSSGTSGLRGTQYF.

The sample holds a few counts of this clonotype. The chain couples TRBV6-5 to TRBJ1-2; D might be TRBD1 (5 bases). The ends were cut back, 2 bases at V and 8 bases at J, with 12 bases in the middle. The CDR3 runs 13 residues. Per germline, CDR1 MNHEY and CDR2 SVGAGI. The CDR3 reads CASSYVGAWGYTF. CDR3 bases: TGTGCCAGCAGTTACGTCGGGGCGTGGGGCTACACCTTC.

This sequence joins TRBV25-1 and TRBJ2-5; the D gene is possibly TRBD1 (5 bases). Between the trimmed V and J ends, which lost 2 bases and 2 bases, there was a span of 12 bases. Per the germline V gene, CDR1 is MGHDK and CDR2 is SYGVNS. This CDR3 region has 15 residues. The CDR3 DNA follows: TGTGCCAGCAGTGAAGGGGTAGGGGAACAAGAGACCCAGTACTTC. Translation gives CASSEGVGEQETQYF. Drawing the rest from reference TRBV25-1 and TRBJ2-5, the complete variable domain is EADIYQTPRYLVIGTGKKITLECSQTMGHDKMYWYQQDPGMELHLIHYSYGVNSTEKGDLSSESTVSRIRTEHFPLTLESARPSHTSQYLCASSEGVGEQETQYFGPGTRLLVL.

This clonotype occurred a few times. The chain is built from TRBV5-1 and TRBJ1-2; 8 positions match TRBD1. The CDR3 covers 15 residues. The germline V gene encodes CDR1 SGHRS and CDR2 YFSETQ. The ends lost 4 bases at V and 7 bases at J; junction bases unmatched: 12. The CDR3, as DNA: TGCGCCAGCAGCCCCCTAGGACAGGGAAGAGGTGGCTACACCTTC. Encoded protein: CASSPLGQGRGGYTF.

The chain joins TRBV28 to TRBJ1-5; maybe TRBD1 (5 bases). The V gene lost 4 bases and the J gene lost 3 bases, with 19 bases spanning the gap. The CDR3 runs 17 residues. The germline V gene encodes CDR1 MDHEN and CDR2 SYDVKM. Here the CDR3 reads CASSWVGVVVTNQPQHF. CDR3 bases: TGTGCCAGCAGTTGGGTGGGGGTTGTGGTAACCAATCAGCCCCAGCATTTT.

CDR3 nucleotides: TGTGCCAGCAGCGTAGAACGAGCCTACGAGCAGTACTTC. This gives the protein CASSVERAYEQYF. The chain uses TRBV9 and TRBJ2-7; no definite D call. This CDR3 spans 13 amino acids. Germline V gene lookup returns CDR1 SGDLS and CDR2 YYNGEE. Trimming pared 0 bases from V and 2 bases from J, leaving 6 bases between.

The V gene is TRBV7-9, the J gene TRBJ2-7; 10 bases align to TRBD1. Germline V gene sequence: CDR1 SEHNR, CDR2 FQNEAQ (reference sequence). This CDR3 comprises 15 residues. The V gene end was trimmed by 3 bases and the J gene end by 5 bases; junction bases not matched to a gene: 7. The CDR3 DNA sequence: TGTGCCAGCAGCTTCGGGACAGGGGAGGAGGACGAGCAGTACTTC. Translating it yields CASSFGTGEEDEQYF.

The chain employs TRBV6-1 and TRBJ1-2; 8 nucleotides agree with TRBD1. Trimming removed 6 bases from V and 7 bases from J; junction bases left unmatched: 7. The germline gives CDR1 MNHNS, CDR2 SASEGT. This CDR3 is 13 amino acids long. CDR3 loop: CASSQDRVGGYTF. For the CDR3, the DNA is TGTGCCAGCAGCCAGGACAGGGTGGGTGGCTACACCTTC.

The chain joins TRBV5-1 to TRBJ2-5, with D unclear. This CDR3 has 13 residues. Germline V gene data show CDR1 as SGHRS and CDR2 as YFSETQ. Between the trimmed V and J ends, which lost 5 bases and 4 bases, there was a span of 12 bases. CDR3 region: CASRALPGETQYF. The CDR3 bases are TGCGCCAGCAGAGCCCTACCGGGAGAGACCCAGTACTTC.

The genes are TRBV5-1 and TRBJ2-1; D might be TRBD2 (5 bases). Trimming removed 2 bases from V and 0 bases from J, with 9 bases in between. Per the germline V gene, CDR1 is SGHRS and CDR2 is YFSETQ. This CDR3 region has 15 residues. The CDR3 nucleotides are TGCGCCAGCAGCTTTCTAGCCAACTCCTACAATGAGCAGTTCTTC. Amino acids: CASSFLANSYNEQFF.

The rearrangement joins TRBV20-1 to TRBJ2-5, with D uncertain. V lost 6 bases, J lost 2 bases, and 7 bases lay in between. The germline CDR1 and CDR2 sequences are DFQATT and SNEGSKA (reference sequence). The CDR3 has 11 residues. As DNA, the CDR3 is TGCAGTGCCCGGTGGCAAGAGACCCAGTACTTC. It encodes CSARWQETQYF.

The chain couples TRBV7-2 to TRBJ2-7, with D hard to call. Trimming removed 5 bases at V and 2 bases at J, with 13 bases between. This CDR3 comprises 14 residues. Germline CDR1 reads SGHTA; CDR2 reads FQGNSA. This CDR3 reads CASSRSRFPYEQYF. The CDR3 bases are TGTGCCAGCAGCCGCTCGAGGTTCCCCTACGAGCAGTACTTC.

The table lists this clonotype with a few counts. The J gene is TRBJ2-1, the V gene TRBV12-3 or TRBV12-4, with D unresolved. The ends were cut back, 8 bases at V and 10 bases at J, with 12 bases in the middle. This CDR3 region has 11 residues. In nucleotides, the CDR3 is TGTGCCAGCCTGGTTGTAGCAGAGCAGTTCTTC. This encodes CASLVVAEQFF.

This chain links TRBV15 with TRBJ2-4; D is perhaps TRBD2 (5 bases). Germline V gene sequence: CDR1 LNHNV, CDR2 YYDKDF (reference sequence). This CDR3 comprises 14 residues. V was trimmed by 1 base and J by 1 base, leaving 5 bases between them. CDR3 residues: CATSRAGAKNIQYF. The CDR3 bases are TGTGCCACCAGCAGAGCGGGGGCCAAAAACATTCAGTACTTC.